These T cell receptor beta chains were read from a single sample in a study of OX40 agonist ivuxolimab in advanced cancers. Using immunoSEQ multiplex PCR, the repertoire was profiled, and TCRdb retains in-frame clones only, with some absent. The sample lists under 7,500 clones, roughly 90% occurring once. Sequences were derived from CD4+ or CD8+ T cells sorted from blood, sampled in a trial of the OX40 agonist ivuxolimab. The receptors were gathered from an adult with an advanced solid tumor such as melanoma, head and neck, liver or kidney cancer. Both conserved end residues are trimmed from each CDR3. Fields, in order: V gene, J gene, CDR3 length, CDR3 protein.

TRBV2,TRBJ2-1,12,ASRGTDSYNEQF
TRBV5-6,TRBJ2-5,12,ASSYDRLQETQY
TRBV11-2,TRBJ2-7,13,ASSIPPSLRSEQY
TRBV5-1,TRBJ1-4,15,ASSLASSGGSNEKLF
TRBV4-2,TRBJ2-5,15,ASSHTQGQGGTETQY
TRBV11-1,TRBJ1-5,13,ASSLAKDRNQPQH
TRBV14,TRBJ2-2,13,ASSQVQTSVGELF
TRBV7-2,TRBJ2-2,12,ASTPGVDTGELF
TRBV28,TRBJ2-1,9,ASSFTNEQF
TRBV19,TRBJ2-7,11,ASSIGLHDEQY
TRBV7-9,TRBJ2-2,15,ASSHTRDRGPPGELF
TRBV5-5,TRBJ1-2,9,ASSQGYGYT
TRBV2,TRBJ2-7,13,ASSEWAAQTSEQY
TRBV7-9,TRBJ2-5,11,ASSSGTGETQY
TRBV28,TRBJ2-1,14,ASSYGLAETYNEQF
TRBV19,TRBJ1-1,12,ASSAPGWDIEAF
TRBV27,TRBJ2-2,14,ASSWVAETDTGELF
TRBV6-1,TRBJ2-7,12,ASSEMSGAYEQY
TRBV14,TRBJ2-7,16,ASSGGLAGEETPYEQY
TRBV13,TRBJ1-5,12,ASSLQGSNQPQH
TRBV14,TRBJ2-7,13,ASSRILGTVHEQY
TRBV5-1,TRBJ1-2,13,ASSTRQGAYYGYT
TRBV5-1,TRBJ2-3,16,ASSRPGPTQTPTDTQY
TRBV7-9,TRBJ2-1,14,ASSQLTSSRDNEQF
TRBV25-1,TRBJ1-2,12,ASSGLVSSGGYT
TRBV28,TRBJ2-2,13,ASSLYWEASGELF
TRBV27,TRBJ2-1,12,ASSLGGSYNEQF
TRBV5-1,TRBJ2-3,13,ASSSTPGIGDTQY
TRBV7-3,TRBJ1-1,10,ASSLPPGEAF
TRBV19,TRBJ2-7,12,ASVSRDKPYEQY
TRBV7-9,TRBJ1-1,12,ASSPDRGDAEAF
TRBV2,TRBJ1-2,15,ASSGRQNTPALYGYT
TRBV27,TRBJ2-5,12,ASSHGGREETQY
TRBV5-1,TRBJ2-7,11,ASSLGLYYEQY
TRBV5-6,TRBJ1-3,11,ASSFEPGNTIY
TRBV12-5,TRBJ2-7,11,ASGSGLGGEQY
TRBV7-8,TRBJ2-3,11,ASSLRGGDTQY
TRBV11-2,TRBJ1-4,14,ASSQVWGQGNEKLF
TRBV6-1,TRBJ1-1,11,ASSEQLNTEAF
TRBV15,TRBJ1-1,13,ATSSEDTLKAEAF
TRBV4-1,TRBJ1-5,14,ASSHVGGEGNQPQH